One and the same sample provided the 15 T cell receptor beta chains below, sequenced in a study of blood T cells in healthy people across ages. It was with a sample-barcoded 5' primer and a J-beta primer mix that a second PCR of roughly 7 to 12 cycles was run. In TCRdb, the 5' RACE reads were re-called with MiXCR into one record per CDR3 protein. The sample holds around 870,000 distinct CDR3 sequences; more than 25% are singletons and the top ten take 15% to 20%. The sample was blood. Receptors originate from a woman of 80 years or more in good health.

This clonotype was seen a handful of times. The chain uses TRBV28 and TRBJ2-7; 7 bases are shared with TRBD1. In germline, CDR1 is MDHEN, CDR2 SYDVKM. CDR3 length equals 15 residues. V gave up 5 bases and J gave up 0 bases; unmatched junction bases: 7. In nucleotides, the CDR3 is TGTGCCAGCAGTCCTGTGACAGGGTCCTCCTACGAGCAGTACTTC. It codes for CASSPVTGSSYEQYF. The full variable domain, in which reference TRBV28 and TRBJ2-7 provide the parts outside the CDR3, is DVKVTQSSRYLVKRTGEKVFLECVQDMDHENMFWYRQDPGLGLRLIYFSYDVKMKEKGDIPEGYSVSREKKERFSLILESASTNQTSMYLCASSPVTGSSYEQYFGPGTRLTVT.

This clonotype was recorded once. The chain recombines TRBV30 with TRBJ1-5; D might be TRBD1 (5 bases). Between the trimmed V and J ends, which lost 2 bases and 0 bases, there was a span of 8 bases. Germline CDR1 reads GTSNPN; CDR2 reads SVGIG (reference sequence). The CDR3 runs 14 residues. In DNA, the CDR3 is TGTGCCTGGAGTAACGGGGGTAGCAATCAGCCCCAGCATTTT. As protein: CAWSNGGSNQPQHF.

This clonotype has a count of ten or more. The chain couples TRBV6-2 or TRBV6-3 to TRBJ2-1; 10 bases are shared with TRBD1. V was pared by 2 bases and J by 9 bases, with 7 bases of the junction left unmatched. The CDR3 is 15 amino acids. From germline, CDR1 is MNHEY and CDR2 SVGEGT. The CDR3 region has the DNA TGTGCCAGCAGTTACGGACAGGGGGTAAGGGGTGAGCAGTTCTTC. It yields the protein CASSYGQGVRGEQFF.

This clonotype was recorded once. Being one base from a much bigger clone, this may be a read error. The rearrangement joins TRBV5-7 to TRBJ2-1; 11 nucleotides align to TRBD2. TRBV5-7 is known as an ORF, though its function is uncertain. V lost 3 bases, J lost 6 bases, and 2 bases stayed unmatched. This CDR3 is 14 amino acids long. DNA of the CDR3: TGTGCCAGCAGCTGTCTAGCGGGGGGCAATGAGCAGTTCTTC. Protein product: CASSCLAGGNEQFF.

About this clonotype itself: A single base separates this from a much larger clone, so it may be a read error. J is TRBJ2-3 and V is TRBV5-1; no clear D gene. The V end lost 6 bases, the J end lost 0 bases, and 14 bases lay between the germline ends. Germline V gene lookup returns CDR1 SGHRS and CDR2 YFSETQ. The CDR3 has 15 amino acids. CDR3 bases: TGCGCCAGCAACCAGATGGGGTGGAGCACAGATACGCAGTATTTT. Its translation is CASNQMGWSTDTQYF. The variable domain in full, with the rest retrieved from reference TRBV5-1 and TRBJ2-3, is KAGVTQTPRYLIKTRGQQVTLSCSPISGHRSVSWYQQTPGQGLQFLFEYFSETQRNKGNFPGRFSGRQFSNSRSEMNVSTLELGDSALYLCASNQMGWSTDTQYFGPGTRLTVL.

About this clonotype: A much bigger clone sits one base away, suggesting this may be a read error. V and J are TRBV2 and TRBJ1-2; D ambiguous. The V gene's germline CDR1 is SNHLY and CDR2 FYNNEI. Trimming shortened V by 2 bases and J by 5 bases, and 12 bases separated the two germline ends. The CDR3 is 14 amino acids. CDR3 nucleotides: TGTGCCAGCAGTGAACTGGAGGGCGATTATGGCTACACCTTC. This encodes CASSELEGDYGYTF.

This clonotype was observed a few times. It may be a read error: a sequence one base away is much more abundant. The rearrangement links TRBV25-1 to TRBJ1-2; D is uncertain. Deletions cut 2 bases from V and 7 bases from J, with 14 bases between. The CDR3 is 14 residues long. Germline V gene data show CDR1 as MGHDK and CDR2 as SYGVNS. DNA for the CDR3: TGTGCCAGCAGTGAACAAATAGGGTGGGGTGGCTACACCTTC. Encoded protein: CASSEQIGWGGYTF.

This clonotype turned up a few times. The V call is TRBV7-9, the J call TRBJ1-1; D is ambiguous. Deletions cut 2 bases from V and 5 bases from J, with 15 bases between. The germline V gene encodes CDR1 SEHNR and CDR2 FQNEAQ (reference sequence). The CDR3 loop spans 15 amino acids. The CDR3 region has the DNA TGTGCCAGCAGCTTATCGATGGCAGCGGGGACTGAAGCTTTCTTT. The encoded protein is CASSLSMAAGTEAFF.

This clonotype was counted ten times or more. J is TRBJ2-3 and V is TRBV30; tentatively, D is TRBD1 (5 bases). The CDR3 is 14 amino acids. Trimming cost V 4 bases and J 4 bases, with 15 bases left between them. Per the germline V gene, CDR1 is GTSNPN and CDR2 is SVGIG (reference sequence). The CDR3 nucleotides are TGTGCCTGGAATGTAGGGGCGGTTTCAGATACGCAGTATTTT. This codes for CAWNVGAVSDTQYF.

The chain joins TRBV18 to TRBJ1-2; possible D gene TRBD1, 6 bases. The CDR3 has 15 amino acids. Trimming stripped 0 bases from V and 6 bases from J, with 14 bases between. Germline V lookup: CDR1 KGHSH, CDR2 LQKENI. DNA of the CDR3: TGTGCCAGCTCACCACCAATGGGGGCAGGAAATGGCTACACCTTC. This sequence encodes CASSPPMGAGNGYTF.

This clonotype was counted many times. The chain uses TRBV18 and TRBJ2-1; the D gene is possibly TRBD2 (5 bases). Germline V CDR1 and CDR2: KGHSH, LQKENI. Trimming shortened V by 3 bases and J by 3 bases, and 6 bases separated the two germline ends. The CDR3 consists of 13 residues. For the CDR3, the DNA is TGTGCCAGCTCACCCCGGGACTACAATGAGCAGTTCTTC. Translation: CASSPRDYNEQFF. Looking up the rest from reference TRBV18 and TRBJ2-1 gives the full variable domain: NAGVMQNPRHLVRRRGQEARLRCSPMKGHSHVYWYRQLPEEGLKFMVYLQKENIIDESGMPKERFSAEFPKEGPSILRIQQVVRGDSAAYFCASSPRDYNEQFFGPGTRLTVL.

CDR3 loop: CASSQEKAQPQHF. Written as DNA, the CDR3 is TGCGCCAGCAGCCAAGAGAAGGCTCAGCCCCAGCATTTT. J is TRBJ1-5 and V is TRBV4-3; D unclear. Trimming shortened V by 0 bases and J by 6 bases, and 6 bases separated the two germline ends. This CDR3 spans 13 amino acids. The germline V gene encodes CDR1 LGHNA and CDR2 YSLEER.

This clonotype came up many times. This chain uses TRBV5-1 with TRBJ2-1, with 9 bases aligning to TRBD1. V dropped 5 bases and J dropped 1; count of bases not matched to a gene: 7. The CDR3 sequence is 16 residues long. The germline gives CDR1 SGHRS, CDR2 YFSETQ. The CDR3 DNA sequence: TGCGCCAGCAGGCCGGGACAGGGTATGTCCTACAATGAGCAGTTCTTC. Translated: CASRPGQGMSYNEQFF.

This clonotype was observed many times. The CDR3 here is CASSWGLAGFYNEQFF. CDR3 sequence (DNA): TGTGCCAGCAGTTGGGGACTAGCGGGGTTCTACAATGAGCAGTTCTTC. V gene TRBV27 combines with J gene TRBJ2-1, with 13 bases that match TRBD2. Germline loops: CDR1 MNHEY, CDR2 SMNVEV (reference sequence). J lost 3 bases, V lost 4 bases, and 3 bases had no gene match. This CDR3 contains 16 residues.

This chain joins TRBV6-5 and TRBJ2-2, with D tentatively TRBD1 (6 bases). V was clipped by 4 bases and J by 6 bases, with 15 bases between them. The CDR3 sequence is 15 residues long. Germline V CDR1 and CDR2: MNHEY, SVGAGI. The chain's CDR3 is CASSLQRQVPGELFF. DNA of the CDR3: TGTGCCAGCAGTTTACAGCGACAGGTTCCCGGGGAGCTGTTTTTT.